This entry features one T cell receptor beta chain sequence. What it recognizes is unknown. All of the isolated RNA was reverse transcribed, so expressed TCRB transcripts were sequenced. Some clones are missing from TCRdb's copy, which holds only in-frame ones; the method was immunoSEQ multiplex PCR. Altogether roughly 450,000 clones are present, about 10% being singletons, with the ten largest covering around 0.05%. These data are taken from a study of beta chain features in type 1 diabetes. Study outcomes and limitations: The naive, central memory and Treg TCRB repertoires showed an apparent similarity that was greater among patients than among healthy donors. A possible short-template PCR bias applies equally to patients and controls.

From germline, CDR1 is GTSNPN and CDR2 SVGIG (reference sequence). V lost 2 bases and J 5 bases, leaving 7 bases between the germline ends. The CDR3 is 11 amino acids. The chain is built from TRBV30 and TRBJ2-7; D is perhaps TRBD1 (5 bases). The specimen was naive CD4+ T cells from blood. The source of this sequence is a woman between 18 and 29 years old in good health. The CDR3 DNA reads TGTGCCTGGAGTACAGGTCACGAGCAGTACTTC. Protein product: CAWSTGHEQYF.